The 29 T cell receptor beta chains below were found in one sample sequenced in a study of blood T cell repertoires in COVID-19. Here immunoSEQ multiplex PCR was the method, and the copy in TCRdb shows in-frame clones only, minus some. The sample includes more than 90,000 clones, 80% to 90% of them seen just once. Sequencing used peripheral blood. The receptors were gathered from a woman aged 30 to 39 with acute or convalescent COVID-19.

The chain couples TRBV30 to TRBJ1-4; a weak D match, TRBD1 (6 bases). Germline V lookup: CDR1 GTSNPN, CDR2 SVGIG (reference sequence). Trimming removed 2 bases at V and 8 bases at J, with 15 bases between. The CDR3 has 14 residues. The CDR3 region has the DNA TGTGCCTGGAGTCTTATGAACAGGGTCGAAAAACTGTTTTTT. Translation: CAWSLMNRVEKLFF.

The chain joins TRBV5-4 to TRBJ1-2, with 9 bases identical to TRBD1. The V segment lost 2 bases and the J segment 5 bases; nucleotides outside the gene matches: 4. The CDR3 covers 14 residues. Looked up from germline, CDR1 is SGHNT and CDR2 is YYREEE (reference sequence). The CDR3 here is CASSLQGAFYGYTF. The DNA of the CDR3 is TGTGCCAGCAGCTTACAGGGGGCCTTTTATGGCTACACCTTC.

The chain has TRBV18 and TRBJ1-2, with TRBD1 matching over 8 bases. J gave up 8 bases and V 3 bases, and 8 bases lay outside the gene matches. Germline V gene sequence: CDR1 KGHSH, CDR2 LQKENI. The CDR3 loop spans 14 amino acids. The chain's CDR3 is CASSPSGQGEGYTF. The CDR3 DNA is TGTGCCAGCTCACCTTCCGGACAGGGTGAGGGCTACACCTTC.

The rearrangement uses TRBV7-3 and TRBJ2-3; 7 bases line up with TRBD2. The CDR3 totals 18 residues. The germline gives CDR1 SGHTA, CDR2 FQGTGA. The junction had 13 bases not matched to a gene; V was cut back by 0 bases and J by 4 bases. The CDR3 nucleotides read TGTGCCAGCAGCTTAACGGGAGCCCAAGGACTAGTACCAGATACGCAGTATTTT. Its protein product is CASSLTGAQGLVPDTQYF.

This clone came up once. V is TRBV5-4 and J is TRBJ2-5, with TRBD2 matching over 7 bases. The CDR3 extends over 17 amino acids. The J segment lost 0 bases and the V segment lost 0 bases, leaving 8 bases of the junction unmatched. CDR1 is SGHNT, CDR2 YYREEE, per germline (reference sequence). CDR3 DNA: TGTGCCAGCAGCTTGGGCGTGGCGGGGGACGACCAAGAGACCCAGTACTTC. Its translation: CASSLGVAGDDQETQYF.

The chain uses TRBV20-1 and TRBJ1-4; 10 nucleotides align to TRBD1. CDR3 length: 13 amino acids. V shed 3 bases, J shed 8 bases, and the junction held 3 bases outside the gene matches. Germline V gives CDR1 DFQATT, CDR2 SNEGSKA (reference sequence). The CDR3 region has the DNA TGCAGTGCTAGTTCGACAGGGGGCGAAAAACTGTTTTTT. Its translation: CSASSTGGEKLFF.

CDR3 sequence: CASSDLDRGHTGELFF. The CDR3 DNA is TGTGCCAGCAGCGATCTGGACAGGGGGCACACCGGGGAGCTGTTTTTT. The rearrangement joins TRBV7-9 to TRBJ2-2, with TRBD1 identical over 11 bases. Germline CDR1 SEHNR, CDR2 FQNEAQ (reference sequence). The CDR3 loop spans 16 amino acids. V was clipped by 5 bases and J by 3 bases; unmatched bases: 5.

The chain combines TRBV5-1 with TRBJ1-1; 7 positions agree with TRBD1. The CDR3 covers 16 residues. Germline V gene sequence: CDR1 SGHRS, CDR2 YFSETQ. The trim removed 3 bases at V and 2 bases at J, leaving 10 bases unmatched. The CDR3 bases are TGCGCCAGCAGCTCCACAGGGGTGGAGGTAAACACTGAAGCTTTCTTT. Residues: CASSSTGVEVNTEAFF. The full variable domain, with the rest looked up from reference TRBV5-1 and TRBJ1-1, is KAGVTQTPRYLIKTRGQQVTLSCSPISGHRSVSWYQQTPGQGLQFLFEYFSETQRNKGNFPGRFSGRQFSNSRSEMNVSTLELGDSALYLCASSSTGVEVNTEAFFGQGTRLTVV.

The chain combines TRBV4-1 with TRBJ1-1; tentative D call: TRBD1 (5 bases). Germline V lookup: CDR1 MGHRA, CDR2 YSYEKL. Trimming stripped 0 bases from V and 1 base from J, with 15 bases between. This CDR3 is built from 17 residues. The CDR3 DNA sequence: TGCGCCAGCAGCCAAGAGGTCCCCCAGGGCTCGAACACTGAAGCTTTCTTT. It yields the protein CASSQEVPQGSNTEAFF.

The rearrangement joins TRBV18 to TRBJ1-1, with D possibly matching TRBD1 (6 bases). The CDR3 contains 14 residues. Germline V gene sequence: CDR1 KGHSH, CDR2 LQKENI. V was trimmed by 6 bases and J by 3 bases, leaving 14 bases between them. This CDR3 reads CASSRVGGDTEAFF. CDR3 in DNA: TGTGCCAGCTCGCGTGTAGGGGGGGACACTGAAGCTTTCTTT.

The chain combines TRBV7-8 with TRBJ2-7; 12 bases line up with TRBD2. V shed 5 bases, J shed 0 bases, and the junction held 5 bases outside the gene matches. The CDR3 spans 16 residues. Germline assignment: CDR1 SGHVS and CDR2 FQNEAQ. For the CDR3, the DNA is TGTGCCAGCAGCCTCACGACTAGCGGGGGCTCCTACGAGCAGTACTTC. Translating it yields CASSLTTSGGSYEQYF.

This chain joins TRBV14 and TRBJ1-4; D is uncertain. Germline loops: CDR1 SGHDN, CDR2 FVKESK. V was trimmed by 4 bases and J by 0 bases, leaving 9 bases between them. The CDR3 sequence is 15 residues long. CDR3 in DNA: TGTGCCAGCAGCCCCTACACAGCAACTAATGAAAAACTGTTTTTT. It yields the protein CASSPYTATNEKLFF.

The rearrangement uses TRBV3-1 (or the pseudogene TRBV3-2) and TRBJ2-5, with TRBD1 as a possible D gene (5 bases). Trimming shortened V by 0 bases and J by 4 bases, and 12 bases separated the two germline ends. This CDR3 has 15 residues. Germline CDR1 reads LGHDT; CDR2 reads YNNKEL (reference sequence). CDR3 sequence reads: CASSQDLGVRETQYF. The CDR3 DNA sequence: TGTGCCAGCAGCCAAGATCTAGGGGTCCGAGAGACCCAGTACTTC.

This clone was counted a single time. The chain joins TRBV7-2 to TRBJ2-1; a weak D match, TRBD1 (7 bases). This CDR3 is built from 16 residues. Germline values: CDR1 SGHTA, CDR2 FQGNSA. V lost 5 bases, J lost 1 base, and 15 bases lay in between. In nucleotides, the CDR3 is TGTGCCAGCAGCCCCAGGGGGGTGGGGTCCTACAATGAGCAGTTCTTC. This translates into CASSPRGVGSYNEQFF.

The chain uses TRBV25-1 and TRBJ1-1; TRBD1 might be the D (6 bases). Germline lookup yields CDR1 MGHDK and CDR2 SYGVNS. Trimming removed 6 bases from V and 10 bases from J, with 18 bases in between. The CDR3 is 13 amino acids. CDR3 sequence: CASSRSGAKGAFF. CDR3 DNA: TGTGCCAGCAGCAGATCAGGGGCGAAGGGAGCTTTCTTT.

The chain combines TRBV3-1 (or the pseudogene TRBV3-2) with TRBJ1-1; D remains unclear. Trimming removed 0 bases at V and 1 base at J, with 9 bases between. Germline V gene data show CDR1 as LGHDT and CDR2 as YNNKEL (reference sequence). The CDR3 spans 15 residues. CDR3 DNA: TGTGCCAGCAGCCAAGATCTTCGGGAGAACACTGAAGCTTTCTTT. This codes for CASSQDLRENTEAFF.

The chain carries TRBV12-3 or TRBV12-4 and TRBJ1-5, with 7 bases matching TRBD1. The V segment lost 6 bases and the J segment 4 bases; nucleotides outside the gene matches: 3. The CDR3 loop spans 13 amino acids. The CDR3 DNA follows: TGTGCCAGCAGCCTACAGGGGAATCAGCCCCAGCATTTT. This gives the protein CASSLQGNQPQHF.

This clone showed up just a few times. The chain combines TRBV10-2 with TRBJ2-2; tentative D call: TRBD1 (6 bases). This CDR3 has 14 amino acids. Trimming removed 5 bases at V and 6 bases at J, with 13 bases between. The germline V gene has CDR1 WSHSY and CDR2 SAAADI. The CDR3 nucleotides are TGCGCCAGCAGTACAGGGTTTGTCGCCGGGGAGCTGTTTTTT. Translated: CASSTGFVAGELFF.

Here the CDR3 DNA reads TGTGCCAGCAGAACCGGGACAGGGCCCACTGAAGCTTTCTTT. This encodes CASRTGTGPTEAFF. This chain links TRBV27 with TRBJ1-1, with TRBD1 matching over 9 bases. Losses at the gene ends were 6 bases for V and 4 bases for J; bases not matched to a gene: 6. This CDR3 is built from 14 residues. Germline V gene sequence: CDR1 MNHEY, CDR2 SMNVEV (reference sequence).

The V gene is TRBV23-1, the J gene TRBJ1-5; 8 nucleotides line up with TRBD1. TRBV23-1 has ORF status, its function being uncertain. V trimming: 0 bases; J trimming: 0 bases; junction bases outside the gene matches: 13. The CDR3 has 20 amino acids. CDR3 coding DNA: TGCGCCAGCAGTCAATCGAGGCCCCCAGGACAGGGCTTTAGCAATCAGCCCCAGCATTTT. Amino acids: CASSQSRPPGQGFSNQPQHF.

The gene calls are TRBV4-2 and TRBJ2-1; weak D call: TRBD2 (6 bases). CDR1 and CDR2 from the germline V gene are LGHNA and YNFKEQ. This CDR3 has 15 amino acids. Deletions cut 0 bases from V and 9 bases from J, with 15 bases between. The CDR3 is CASSQEETSASEQFF. Written as DNA, the CDR3 is TGTGCCAGCAGCCAAGAGGAGACTAGTGCGTCTGAGCAGTTCTTC.

V and J are TRBV7-9 and TRBJ1-1; 8 bases are a match to TRBD1. The CDR3 is 13 amino acids. Trimming removed 3 bases from V and 6 bases from J; junction bases left unmatched: 3. Per germline, CDR1 SEHNR and CDR2 FQNEAQ (reference sequence). DNA for the CDR3: TGTGCCAGCAGCTTCGACAGGGGAGCTGAAGCTTTCTTT. Translating it yields CASSFDRGAEAFF.

This clone was detected only once. This chain uses TRBV30 with TRBJ2-7; TRBD2 matches 8 bases. The V and J ends lost 2 bases and 5 bases, in that order; junction bases with no gene match: 17. The CDR3 has 17 residues. The V gene's germline CDR1 is GTSNPN and CDR2 SVGIG (reference sequence). DNA for the CDR3: TGTGCCTGGAGTCCCTATACGGCGGTTAGCGGGGAGGACGAGCAGTACTTC. Its protein product is CAWSPYTAVSGEDEQYF.

The chain carries TRBV2 and TRBJ1-2; D perhaps matches TRBD1 (6 bases). This CDR3 has 15 residues. Germline values: CDR1 SNHLY, CDR2 FYNNEI. The ends were cut back, 1 base at V and 4 bases at J, with 13 bases in the middle. In DNA, the CDR3 is TGTGCCAGCAGTGAAGGAGCCAGGGGCGGCTATGGCTACACCTTC. It translates to CASSEGARGGYGYTF.

This clone appeared once. The sample contains more than one DNA sequence encoding this CDR3. The CDR3 DNA reads as TGTGCCAGCAGGACTAGCGGGGGAAACACCGGGGAGCTGTTTTTT. Protein: CASRTSGGNTGELFF. The V and J genes are TRBV2 and TRBJ2-2, with 12 bases aligning to TRBD2. In germline, CDR1 is SNHLY, CDR2 FYNNEI. J was trimmed by 2 bases and V by 6 bases; bases with no gene match: 1. The CDR3 totals 15 residues.

The chain is built from TRBV30 and TRBJ1-5, with 9 positions matching TRBD1. V shed 0 bases and J 6 bases; nucleotides not matched to a gene: 6. The CDR3 runs 15 residues. CDR1 and CDR2 from the germline V gene are GTSNPN and SVGIG (reference sequence). The CDR3 here is CAWSVLQGAGQPQHF. CDR3 coding DNA: TGTGCCTGGAGTGTCCTACAGGGGGCAGGTCAGCCCCAGCATTTT.

This chain links TRBV19 with TRBJ2-1, with a weak D call TRBD1 (6 bases). The CDR3 spans 14 residues. V was shortened by 7 bases and J by 0 bases, with 10 bases between the two germline ends. Germline V gene sequence: CDR1 LNHDA, CDR2 SQIVND (reference sequence). In nucleotides, the CDR3 is TGTGCCAGTACCGGGACAATCTCCTACAATGAGCAGTTCTTC. Protein product: CASTGTISYNEQFF.

This rearrangement joins TRBV6-1 to TRBJ1-5, with TRBD1 identical over 7 bases. Germline values: CDR1 MNHNS, CDR2 SASEGT. The CDR3 covers 18 residues. The ends lost 1 base at V and 1 base at J; junction bases unmatched: 10. The CDR3 coding sequence is TGTGCCAGCAGTGAAGGGTACAGGGGAGGTATGAGCAATCAGCCCCAGCATTTT. It is translated as CASSEGYRGGMSNQPQHF.

The chain is built from TRBV9 and TRBJ1-1; TRBD1 matches 8 bases. Looked up from germline, CDR1 is SGDLS and CDR2 is YYNGEE. V gave up 4 bases and J gave up 4 bases; unmatched junction bases: 12. This CDR3 is 16 amino acids long. This CDR3 reads CASSPVSGGFGTEAFF. The CDR3 DNA is TGTGCCAGCAGCCCCGTCTCAGGGGGCTTCGGCACTGAAGCTTTCTTT.